The 12 T cell receptor beta chains below were found in one sample sequenced in a study of blood T cell repertoires in COVID-19 (dated by TCRdb to about 2020). Receptors were amplified or captured by the immunoSEQ multiplex PCR assay. The table comes from immuneACCESS by way of TCRdb, which keeps in-frame sequences with V and J called. Part of the clones is missing from these tables; in studies checked, under half for an unresolved V gene and the rest for unknown reasons. This sample is represented by tens of thousands of clones; around nine tenths of them were singletons. The ten biggest clones cover over 10% of the sample. Sequences were obtained from peripheral blood. The receptor source for this set is an elderly man with acute or convalescent COVID-19.

This rearrangement joins TRBV28 to TRBJ1-1; tentatively, D is TRBD1 (6 bases). CDR1 is MDHEN, CDR2 SYDVKM, per germline. V was pared by 6 bases and J by 5 bases, with 13 bases between. This CDR3 contains 13 residues. As DNA, the CDR3 is TGTGCCAGCAGCAGCACCGGACAGACTGAAGCTTTCTTT. Encoded protein: CASSSTGQTEAFF.

The V and J genes are TRBV7-3 and TRBJ2-6; TRBD2 is a possible D gene (5 bases). V shed 1 base and J shed 2 bases, with 9 bases lying between them. Germline CDR1 reads SGHTA; CDR2 reads FQGTGA. The CDR3 contains 16 residues. The CDR3 protein is CASSLMGATGANVLTF. CDR3 in DNA: TGTGCCAGCAGCTTAATGGGAGCAACTGGGGCCAACGTCCTGACTTTC.

This chain connects TRBV24-1 to TRBJ2-2; 10 bases are shared with TRBD1. The V gene end was trimmed by 3 bases and the J gene end by 6 bases; junction bases not matched to a gene: 3. Germline V lookup: CDR1 KGHDR, CDR2 SFDVKD. The CDR3 covers 15 residues. The CDR3: CATSDMTGGAGELFF. The CDR3 DNA reads TGTGCCACCAGTGATATGACAGGGGGCGCCGGGGAGCTGTTTTTT.

The rearrangement links TRBV6-6 to TRBJ1-6; tentatively, D is TRBD1 (6 bases). Trimming took off 8 bases at V and 7 bases at J, with 12 bases between the two ends. CDR1 and CDR2 (germline): MNHNY, SVGAGI (reference sequence). CDR3 size: 13 residues. The DNA for the CDR3 is TGTGCCAGCCTCCCAGGGGTAAATTCACCCCTCCACTTT. It encodes CASLPGVNSPLHF.

The gene calls are TRBV27 and TRBJ1-5, with D tentatively TRBD1 (5 bases). This CDR3 contains 16 residues. V was trimmed by 5 bases and J by 2 bases, leaving 16 bases between them. The germline V gene has CDR1 MNHEY and CDR2 SMNVEV (reference sequence). CDR3 region: CASSARGGVGNQPQHF. DNA of the CDR3: TGTGCCAGCAGTGCTAGGGGCGGCGTTGGCAATCAGCCCCAGCATTTT.

The rearrangement links TRBV18 to TRBJ2-7; D is possibly TRBD1 (5 bases). CDR1 and CDR2 from the germline V gene are KGHSH and LQKENI. The CDR3 is made up of 13 amino acids. V lost 3 bases and J 3 bases, leaving 9 bases between the germline ends. The CDR3 coding sequence is TGTGCCAGCTCACCCCGACAGTACTACGAGCAGTACTTC. Its protein product is CASSPRQYYEQYF.

This rearrangement joins TRBV6-6 to TRBJ1-5; D unresolved. CDR3 length: 13 amino acids. CDR1 and CDR2 (germline): MNHNY, SVGAGI (reference sequence). V lost 2 bases to trimming and J lost 5 bases, with 7 bases between them. The CDR3 sequence: CASSYVPDQPQHF. Here the CDR3 DNA reads TGTGCCAGCAGTTACGTCCCCGATCAGCCCCAGCATTTT.

The chain is built from TRBV3-1 (or the pseudogene TRBV3-2) and TRBJ1-3; D may be TRBD1 (5 bases). This CDR3 region has 14 residues. With 4 bases removed from V and 4 bases from J, the gap between germline ends came to 11 bases. Germline assignment: CDR1 LGHDT and CDR2 YNNKEL (reference sequence). The CDR3 coding sequence is TGTGCCAGCAGCCCTCGGGGGGGAGGAAACACCATATATTTT. It specifies CASSPRGGGNTIYF.

J is TRBJ2-2 and V is TRBV21-1; the table's D call, TRBD1, has no DNA check behind it. TRBV21-1 is shown as a pseudogene. The length of the CDR3 is 18 residues. CDR3 amino acids: CASSPPGQGAYRTGELFF. DNA for the CDR3: TGTGCCAGCAGTCCGCCAGGACAGGGGGCCTATCGCACCGGGGAGCTGTTTTTT.

The rearrangement links TRBV7-7 to TRBJ2-5; possibly TRBD2 for D (6 bases). CDR1 is SSHAT and CDR2 is FNYEAQ in the germline V gene (reference sequence). V lost 5 bases and J 5 bases, leaving 18 bases between the germline ends. CDR3 length: 15 amino acids. DNA for the CDR3: TGTGCCAGCAGCCCTCATGGGAGGATAGCGGAGACCCAGTACTTC. The encoded protein is CASSPHGRIAETQYF.

This clone was detected a few times. The rearrangement uses TRBV5-1 and TRBJ1-2, with D maybe TRBD1 (6 bases). The CDR3 totals 16 residues. CDR1 is SGHRS, CDR2 YFSETQ, per germline. V was pared by 0 bases and J by 6 bases, with 18 bases between. CDR3 protein: CASSLAGSGEWNGYTF. In nucleotides, the CDR3 is TGCGCCAGCAGCTTGGCCGGGTCAGGGGAGTGGAATGGCTACACCTTC. Full variable domain (outside the CDR3, taken from reference TRBV5-1 and TRBJ1-2): KAGVTQTPRYLIKTRGQQVTLSCSPISGHRSVSWYQQTPGQGLQFLFEYFSETQRNKGNFPGRFSGRQFSNSRSEMNVSTLELGDSALYLCASSLAGSGEWNGYTFGSGTRLTVV.

This clone has just one count. This chain joins TRBV28 and TRBJ2-1, with 9 nucleotides matching TRBD2. The V gene end was trimmed by 1 base and the J gene end by 4 bases; junction bases not matched to a gene: 2. This CDR3 spans 15 amino acids. CDR1 is MDHEN and CDR2 is SYDVKM in the germline V gene. CDR3 in amino acids: CASSLSSGVYNEQFF. The CDR3 nucleotides read TGTGCCAGCAGTTTATCTAGCGGGGTATACAATGAGCAGTTCTTC.